This T cell receptor (beta chain) was sequenced during a study of PD-L1 blockade in urothelial cancer. Regarding time point: pretreatment peripheral blood. V was trimmed by 0 bases and J by 14 bases, leaving 25 bases between them. The CDR3 is made up of 16 amino acids. Per the germline V gene, CDR1 is SGHRS and CDR2 is YFSETQ. Only in-frame clones appear in the TCRdb table, and some are missing; sequencing was by immunoSEQ multiplex PCR. There are fewer than 60,000 clones in the sample; roughly 85% occur only once, and about 15% lies in the top ten. The rearrangement joins TRBV5-1 to TRBJ2-3; D might be TRBD1 (5 bases). This sequence originates from a man between 65 and 85 years old with urothelial cancer. The sample consisted of PBMCs, taken around atezolizumab (anti-PD-L1) treatment. The CDR3 bases are TGCGCCAGCAGCTTGGGGGGCCGCCCTTATCACAGATACGCGTATTTT. Translating gives CASSLGGRPYHRYAYF. Based on the CDR3 plus reference TRBV5-1 and TRBJ2-3, the full variable domain is KAGVTQTPRYLIKTRGQQVTLSCSPISGHRSVSWYQQTPGQGLQFLFEYFSETQRNKGNFPGRFSGRQFSNSRSEMNVSTLELGDSALYLCASSLGGRPYHRYAYFGPGTRLTVL.